This T cell receptor (beta chain) was observed in a study of CD8+ T cells in alopecia areata. The treatment denotes: oral pan-JAK inhibitor, 5-10 mg twice daily. V lost 1 base, J lost 1 base, and 10 bases lay in between. This CDR3 comprises 15 residues. The germline CDR1 and CDR2 sequences are MNHEY and SMNVEV (reference sequence). RNA, once extracted, was reverse transcribed into cDNA for use as the sequencing template. Produced via immunoSEQ multiplex PCR; TCRdb's table is partial and in-frame only. The profile shows about 120,000 clones, about 50% of them singletons. J is TRBJ2-5 and V is TRBV27, with no clear D. The receptor's source is a human donor with alopecia areata. The source material was CD4+ T cells sorted from blood, sampled at week 4, from a patient treated with tofacitinib. In DNA, the CDR3 is TGTGCCAGCAGTTTATTGGGCAGTGCCCAAGAGACCCAGTACTTC. Translating gives CASSLLGSAQETQYF.